These 28 T cell receptor beta chains were all obtained from the same sample, sequenced in a study of shared clonotypes between healthy human individuals. Using immunoSEQ multiplex PCR, the repertoire was profiled, and TCRdb retains in-frame clones only, with some absent. This repertoire shows 1.5 million to 2.5 million clones, about 94% found once; its top ten account for 1% to 1.5%. Naive CD8 cells lacked CD45RO and underwent positive selection for CCR7, leaving out terminally differentiated effector memory CD45RA+ cells. The sample comprised naive CD8+ T cells sorted from blood. The receptors here all came from a man younger than 35 in good health.

This clone was seen a handful of times. Other DNA sequences from this sample encode an identical CDR3 as well. The rearrangement uses TRBV7-9 and TRBJ2-7, with D perhaps assigned TRBD1 or TRBD2 (5 bases each). This CDR3 comprises 12 residues. The V gene lost 5 bases and the J gene lost 3 bases, with 8 bases spanning the gap. Germline V gene data show CDR1 as SEHNR and CDR2 as FQNEAQ (reference sequence). The CDR3 here is CASSGDRYEQYF. CDR3 sequence (DNA): TGTGCCAGCAGCGGGGACCGCTACGAGCAGTACTTC. Based on the CDR3 plus reference TRBV7-9 and TRBJ2-7, the full variable domain is DTGVSQNPRHKITKRGQNVTFRCDPISEHNRLYWYRQTLGQGPEFLTYFQNEAQLEKSRLLSDRFSAERPKGSFSTLEIQRTEQGDSAMYLCASSGDRYEQYFGPGTRLTVT.

V gene TRBV7-6 combines with J gene TRBJ2-7, with D possibly being TRBD2 (6 bases). This CDR3 comprises 15 residues. V was clipped by 0 bases and J by 5 bases, with 14 bases between them. From germline, CDR1 is SGHVS and CDR2 FNYEAQ. The chain's CDR3 is CASSLASGRPHEQYF. In DNA, the CDR3 is TGTGCCAGCAGCTTAGCTAGCGGTCGTCCCCACGAGCAGTACTTC.

V gene TRBV6-1 combines with J gene TRBJ2-3; 7 bases are shared with TRBD2. The V gene end was trimmed by 4 bases and the J gene end by 0 bases; junction bases not matched to a gene: 4. Per the germline V gene, CDR1 is MNHNS and CDR2 is SASEGT. The CDR3 has 15 residues. CDR3 in amino acids: CASSVLAGSTDTQYF. The CDR3 DNA follows: TGTGCCAGCAGTGTGTTAGCGGGTAGCACAGATACGCAGTATTTT.

This chain joins TRBV5-6 and TRBJ2-2; no clear D gene. This CDR3 has 13 amino acids. V was trimmed by 0 bases and J by 8 bases, leaving 8 bases between them. Germline-derived CDR1 and CDR2 are SGHDT and YYEEEE. Here the CDR3 DNA reads TGTGCCAGCAGCTTGGTACATTCAGGGGAGCTGTTTTTT. Residues: CASSLVHSGELFF.

This clone was found a few times. Other DNA sequences in the sample encode the same CDR3. This chain uses TRBV5-4 with TRBJ2-1, with no clear D. V was trimmed by 0 bases and J by 9 bases, leaving 7 bases between them. Germline lookup yields CDR1 SGHNT and CDR2 YYREEE (reference sequence). This CDR3 spans 12 amino acids. CDR3: CASSLGGGEQFF. The CDR3 region has the DNA TGTGCCAGCAGCTTGGGGGGTGGTGAGCAGTTCTTC.

This chain uses TRBV5-6 with TRBJ2-1, with a weak D call TRBD2 (5 bases). With 4 bases removed from V and 2 bases from J, the gap between germline ends came to 13 bases. This CDR3 comprises 15 residues. In germline, CDR1 is SGHDT, CDR2 YYEEEE. CDR3 nucleotide sequence: TGTGCCAGCAGCCCCCGTAGGGAGCCCTACAATGAGCAGTTCTTC. It translates to CASSPRREPYNEQFF.

V is TRBV9 and J is TRBJ2-3; tentative D call: TRBD1 (7 bases). Trimming left V 1 base short and J 2 bases short, with 20 bases between. This CDR3 is 18 amino acids long. Germline CDR1 is SGDLS and CDR2 is YYNGEE. This CDR3 reads CASSVTSKGAGPTDTQYF. CDR3 DNA sequence: TGTGCCAGCAGCGTAACAAGCAAGGGGGCGGGACCCACAGATACGCAGTATTTT. The full variable domain, completed using reference TRBV9 and TRBJ2-3, is DSGVTQTPKHLITATGQRVTLRCSPRSGDLSVYWYQQSLDQGLQFLIQYYNGEERAKGNILERFSAQQFPDLHSELNLSSLELGDSALYFCASSVTSKGAGPTDTQYFGPGTRLTVL.

This chain links TRBV5-6 with TRBJ2-1; tentative D call: TRBD1 (6 bases). The V gene's germline CDR1 is SGHDT and CDR2 YYEEEE. With 4 bases removed from V and 4 bases from J, the gap between germline ends came to 9 bases. This CDR3 comprises 13 residues. The CDR3 loop is CASSQDSYNEQFF. In nucleotides, the CDR3 is TGTGCCAGCAGCCAGGACAGTTACAATGAGCAGTTCTTC.

The CDR3 coding sequence is TGTGCCAGCAGCTTCTGGGAGAACACTGAAGCTTTCTTT. Translated: CASSFWENTEAFF. The rearrangement links TRBV13 to TRBJ1-1; D gene unclear. CDR3 length: 13 residues. Trimming removed 3 bases from V and 1 base from J, with 6 bases in between. Germline V gene data show CDR1 as PRHDT and CDR2 as FYEKMQ (reference sequence). Based on the CDR3 plus reference TRBV13 and TRBJ1-1, the full variable domain is AAGVIQSPRHLIKEKRETATLKCYPIPRHDTVYWYQQGPGQDPQFLISFYEKMQSDKGSIPDRFSAQQFSDYHSELNMSSLELGDSALYFCASSFWENTEAFFGQGTRLTVV.

The chain employs TRBV7-9 and TRBJ2-7, with a tentative D call TRBD1 (7 bases). This CDR3 is built from 16 residues. V lost 7 bases and J 5 bases, leaving 24 bases between the germline ends. The germline V gene encodes CDR1 SEHNR and CDR2 FQNEAQ (reference sequence). The CDR3 loop is CASTSVGEGAGNEQYF. CDR3 DNA: TGTGCCAGCACCTCCGTTGGCGAGGGGGCGGGAAACGAGCAGTACTTC.

The rearrangement links TRBV11-1 to TRBJ2-7; 8 bases are a match to TRBD2. Germline V gene sequence: CDR1 SGHAT, CDR2 FQDESV (reference sequence). This CDR3 has 15 residues. With 4 bases clipped from V and 2 bases from J, the junction kept 7 bases outside the gene matches. The CDR3 DNA sequence: TGTGCCAGCAGCTGGAGCGGGGGCCATACCTACGAGCAGTACTTC. Its translation: CASSWSGGHTYEQYF.

As DNA, the CDR3 is TGTGCCATCAGAAGGGGAGGGACTGAAGCTTTCTTT. It is translated as CAIRRGGTEAFF. This chain uses TRBV10-3 with TRBJ1-1; D might be TRBD1 (5 bases). CDR3 length: 12 residues. Germline V gene data show CDR1 as ENHRY and CDR2 as SYGVKD. V was clipped by 6 bases and J by 5 bases, with 10 bases between them.

The V gene is TRBV5-4, the J gene TRBJ1-2, with 9 bases lining up with TRBD1. The V gene's germline CDR1 is SGHNT and CDR2 YYREEE (reference sequence). V dropped 6 bases and J dropped 5; count of bases not matched to a gene: 17. This CDR3 has 17 amino acids. The CDR3 sequence: CASTYSPGQGARYGYTF. In DNA form, the CDR3 reads TGTGCCAGCACCTACTCTCCGGGACAGGGTGCTCGGTATGGCTACACCTTC.

This chain joins TRBV9 and TRBJ1-4; TRBD1 is a possible D gene (6 bases). V was clipped by 4 bases and J by 10 bases, with 17 bases between them. Germline CDR1 is SGDLS and CDR2 is YYNGEE. The length of the CDR3 is 14 residues. The CDR3: CASSPSKGGRKLFF. The CDR3 DNA follows: TGTGCCAGCAGCCCAAGCAAGGGGGGCCGAAAACTGTTTTTT.

The V and J genes are TRBV7-2 and TRBJ2-7, with D perhaps TRBD2 (5 bases). This CDR3 has 13 residues. In germline, CDR1 is SGHTA, CDR2 FQGNSA. V was clipped by 5 bases and J by 7 bases, with 15 bases between them. DNA of the CDR3: TGTGCCAGCAGCCCACTAGAGGGCCAAGAGCAGTACTTC. Residues: CASSPLEGQEQYF.

In the case of this clone: Other DNA sequences in this sample translate to the same CDR3. V usage is TRBV27 and J usage is TRBJ1-1, with a possible D match to TRBD1 (5 bases). This CDR3 has 12 residues. Germline loops: CDR1 MNHEY, CDR2 SMNVEV (reference sequence). Trimming removed 3 bases at V and 7 bases at J, with 9 bases between. CDR3 protein: CASSLGGGEAFF. The CDR3 DNA reads TGTGCCAGCAGTTTGGGTGGGGGTGAAGCTTTCTTT.

The CDR3 protein is CASSPNRQAEAFF. The CDR3 DNA follows: TGTGCCAGCAGCCCTAATCGACAGGCTGAAGCTTTCTTT. This rearrangement joins TRBV7-9 to TRBJ1-1; D might be TRBD1 (6 bases). CDR1 is SEHNR and CDR2 is FQNEAQ in the germline V gene (reference sequence). The CDR3 is 13 residues long. The V gene lost 5 bases and the J gene lost 6 bases, with 13 bases spanning the gap.

This chain joins TRBV2 and TRBJ1-1; D not certain. V was trimmed by 5 bases and J by 0 bases, leaving 4 bases between them. CDR1 and CDR2 from the germline V gene are SNHLY and FYNNEI. The CDR3 runs to 12 residues. Here the CDR3 DNA reads TGTGCCAGCAGTCCCATGAACACTGAAGCTTTCTTT. It encodes CASSPMNTEAFF.

The rearrangement uses TRBV7-9 and TRBJ2-2; 8 bases map to TRBD1. This CDR3 is 14 amino acids long. The junction had 5 bases not matched to a gene; V was cut back by 5 bases and J by 6 bases. CDR1 is SEHNR, CDR2 FQNEAQ, per germline (reference sequence). CDR3 DNA sequence: TGTGCCAGCAGCGCGAGACAGGGGTCCGGGGAGCTGTTTTTT. Encoded protein: CASSARQGSGELFF. Combining the CDR3 with reference TRBV7-9 and TRBJ2-2 gives the whole variable domain DTGVSQNPRHKITKRGQNVTFRCDPISEHNRLYWYRQTLGQGPEFLTYFQNEAQLEKSRLLSDRFSAERPKGSFSTLEIQRTEQGDSAMYLCASSARQGSGELFFGEGSRLTVL.

The chain joins TRBV5-6 to TRBJ2-5; TRBD1 is a possible D gene (6 bases). V was cut by 3 bases and J by 4 bases, with 13 bases left in between. This CDR3 has 14 residues. Germline CDR1 reads SGHDT; CDR2 reads YYEEEE. DNA of the CDR3: TGTGCCAGCAGCTACTCAACAGGGTTAGAGACCCAGTACTTC. Translation gives CASSYSTGLETQYF.

The CDR3 region is CASSYSIVPYEQYF. The CDR3 DNA reads TGTGCCAGCAGTTACTCTATCGTCCCCTACGAGCAGTACTTC. V usage is TRBV6-6 and J usage is TRBJ2-7; D is unresolved. The CDR3 runs to 14 residues. Trimming pared 0 bases from V and 2 bases from J, leaving 8 bases between. Germline CDR1 reads MNHNY; CDR2 reads SVGAGI (reference sequence).

This chain joins TRBV10-2 and TRBJ2-7; D uncertain. Trimming left V 3 bases short and J 2 bases short, with 11 bases between. Germline assignment: CDR1 WSHSY and CDR2 SAAADI. The CDR3 is made up of 14 amino acids. CDR3 sequence: CASSEGNFPYEQYF. The CDR3 nucleotides read TGCGCCAGCAGTGAAGGGAATTTCCCCTACGAGCAGTACTTC.

A word on this clone: The identical CDR3 is also encoded by other nucleotide sequences in the sample. The chain employs TRBV9 and TRBJ2-7; 9 bases align to TRBD2. The junction had 5 bases not matched to a gene; V was cut back by 0 bases and J by 4 bases. This CDR3 has 15 residues. CDR1 and CDR2 (germline): SGDLS, YYNGEE. Written as DNA, the CDR3 is TGTGCCAGCAGCGTAGGTGGTAGCGGGAGTTACGAGCAGTACTTC. It encodes CASSVGGSGSYEQYF.

CDR3 amino acids: CASSFSVAYEQYF. Written as DNA, the CDR3 is TGTGCCAGCAGCTTCTCGGTCGCCTACGAGCAGTACTTC. J is TRBJ2-7 and V is TRBV11-2, with no clear D. Per the germline V gene, CDR1 is SGHAT and CDR2 is FQNNGV. Trimming took 3 bases from V and 2 from J, leaving 8 bases between them. This CDR3 region has 13 residues.

The chain uses TRBV19 and TRBJ2-2; tentatively, D is TRBD1 (6 bases). The CDR3 length is 14 residues. Germline CDR1 and CDR2: LNHDA and SQIVND (reference sequence). Trimming left V 6 bases short and J 1 base short, with 9 bases between. This CDR3 reads CASRYRENTGELFF. CDR3 DNA: TGTGCCAGTAGATACAGGGAGAACACCGGGGAGCTGTTTTTT.

This clone was counted a single time. This chain connects TRBV2 to TRBJ1-1; D might be TRBD1 (6 bases). Germline V CDR1 and CDR2: SNHLY, FYNNEI. V gave up 5 bases and J gave up 1 base, with 14 bases separating them. This CDR3 is built from 15 residues. The CDR3 region is CASSWGHFGNTEAFF. The CDR3 DNA follows: TGTGCCAGCAGTTGGGGACACTTCGGGAACACTGAAGCTTTCTTT.

The chain recombines TRBV4-1 with TRBJ2-7; possibly TRBD1 or TRBD2 for D (5 bases each). The V end was cut by 3 bases, the J end by 3 bases, with 9 bases between. Germline loops: CDR1 MGHRA, CDR2 YSYEKL. The CDR3 runs 13 residues. CDR3: CASSQRDGYEQYF. The DNA for the CDR3 is TGCGCCAGCAGCCAGAGGGACGGCTACGAGCAGTACTTC.

The V call is TRBV5-4, the J call TRBJ2-5; D is undetermined. The CDR3 has 16 residues. The germline V and J ends were trimmed by 0 bases and 2 bases, with 14 bases remaining between them. Germline loops: CDR1 SGHNT, CDR2 YYREEE (reference sequence). CDR3 sequence: CASSLVASLAQETQYF. CDR3 nucleotide sequence: TGTGCCAGCAGCTTGGTAGCATCGCTTGCACAAGAGACCCAGTACTTC.